The present T cell receptor (beta chain) was sequenced within a study of blood T cell repertoires in COVID-19. Whole-study context: Acute and convalescent COVID-19 specimens originated in the United States, Italy and Spain. From T cells, B-cell-depleted T cells, or PBMCs came the material, which was cDNA or gDNA.

V was clipped by 1 base and J by 4 bases; unmatched bases: 3. The CDR3 has 16 amino acids. CDR1 LNHNV and CDR2 YYDKDF come from the germline V gene (reference sequence). Using immunoSEQ multiplex PCR, the repertoire was profiled, and TCRdb retains in-frame clones only, with some absent. Of some 300,000 clones listed, approximately 90% are singletons. The sequencing sample was made of peripheral blood. The rearrangement uses TRBV15 and TRBJ2-2; 10 bases align to TRBD1. The clonotype originates from a woman between 45 and 60 years old with COVID-19, enrolled during active disease. The CDR3 region is CATSRVRTGGTGELFF. In nucleotides, the CDR3 is TGTGCCACCAGCAGAGTGCGGACAGGGGGCACCGGGGAGCTGTTTTTT.